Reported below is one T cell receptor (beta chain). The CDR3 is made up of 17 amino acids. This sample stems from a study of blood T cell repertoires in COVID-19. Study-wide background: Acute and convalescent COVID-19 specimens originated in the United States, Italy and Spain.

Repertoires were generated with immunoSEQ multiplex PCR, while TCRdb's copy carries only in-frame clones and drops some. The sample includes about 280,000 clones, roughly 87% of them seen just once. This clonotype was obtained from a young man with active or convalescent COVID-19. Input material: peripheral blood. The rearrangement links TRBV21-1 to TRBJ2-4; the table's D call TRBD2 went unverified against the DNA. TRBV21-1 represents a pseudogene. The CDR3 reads CASSKASTSGVRNIQYF. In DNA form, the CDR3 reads TGTGCCAGCAGCAAAGCCTCGACTAGCGGGGTAAGGAACATTCAGTACTTC.